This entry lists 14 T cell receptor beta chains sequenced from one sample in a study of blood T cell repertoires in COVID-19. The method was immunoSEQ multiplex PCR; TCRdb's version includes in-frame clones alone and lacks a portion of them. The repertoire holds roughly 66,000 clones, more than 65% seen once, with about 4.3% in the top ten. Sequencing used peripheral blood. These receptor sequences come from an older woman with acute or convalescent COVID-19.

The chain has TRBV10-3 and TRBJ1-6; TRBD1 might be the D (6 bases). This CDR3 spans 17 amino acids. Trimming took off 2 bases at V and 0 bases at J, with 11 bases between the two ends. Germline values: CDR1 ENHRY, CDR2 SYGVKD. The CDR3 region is CAISEAQGPSYNSPLHF. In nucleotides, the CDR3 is TGTGCCATCAGTGAGGCGCAGGGGCCCTCCTATAATTCACCCCTCCACTTT.

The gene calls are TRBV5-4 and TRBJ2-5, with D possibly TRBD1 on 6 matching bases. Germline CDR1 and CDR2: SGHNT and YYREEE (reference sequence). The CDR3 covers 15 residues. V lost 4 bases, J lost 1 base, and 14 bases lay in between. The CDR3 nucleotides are TGTGCCAGCAGCCAAGAACAGGGCCCCCAAGAGACCCAGTACTTC. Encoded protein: CASSQEQGPQETQYF.

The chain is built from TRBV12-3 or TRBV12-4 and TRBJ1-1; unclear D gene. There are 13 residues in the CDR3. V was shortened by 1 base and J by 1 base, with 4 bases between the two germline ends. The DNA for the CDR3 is TGTGCCAGCAGTTTAGGGGCGAACACTGAAGCTTTCTTT. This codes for CASSLGANTEAFF.

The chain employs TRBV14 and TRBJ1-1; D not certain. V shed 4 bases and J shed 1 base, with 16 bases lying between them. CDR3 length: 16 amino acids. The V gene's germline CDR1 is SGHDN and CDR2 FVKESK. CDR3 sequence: CASSLRQAMGNTEAFF. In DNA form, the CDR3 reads TGTGCCAGCAGCCTTCGGCAGGCCATGGGGAACACTGAAGCTTTCTTT.

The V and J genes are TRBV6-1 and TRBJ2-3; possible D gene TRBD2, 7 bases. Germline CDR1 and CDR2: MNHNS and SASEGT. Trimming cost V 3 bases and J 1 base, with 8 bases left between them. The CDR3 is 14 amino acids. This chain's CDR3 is CASSDGGRTDTQYF. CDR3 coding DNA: TGTGCCAGCAGTGACGGGGGGCGCACAGATACGCAGTATTTT.

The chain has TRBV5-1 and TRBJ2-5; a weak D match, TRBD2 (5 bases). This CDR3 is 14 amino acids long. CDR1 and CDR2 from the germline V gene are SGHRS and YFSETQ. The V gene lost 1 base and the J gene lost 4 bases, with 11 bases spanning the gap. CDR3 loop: CASSLFRAAETQYF. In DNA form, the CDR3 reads TGCGCCAGCAGCTTGTTTAGAGCGGCAGAGACCCAGTACTTC.

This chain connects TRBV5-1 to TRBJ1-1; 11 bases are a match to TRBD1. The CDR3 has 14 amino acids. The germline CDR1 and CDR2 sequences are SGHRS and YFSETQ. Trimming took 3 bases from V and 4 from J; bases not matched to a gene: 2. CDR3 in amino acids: CASSWGQGGTEAFF. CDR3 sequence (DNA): TGCGCCAGCAGCTGGGGACAGGGGGGCACTGAAGCTTTCTTT.

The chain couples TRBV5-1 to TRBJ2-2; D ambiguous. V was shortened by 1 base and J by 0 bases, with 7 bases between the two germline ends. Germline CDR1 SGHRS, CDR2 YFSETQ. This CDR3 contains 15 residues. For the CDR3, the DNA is TGCGCCAGCAGCTTGCTGGGCCCGAACACCGGGGAGCTGTTTTTT. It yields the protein CASSLLGPNTGELFF.

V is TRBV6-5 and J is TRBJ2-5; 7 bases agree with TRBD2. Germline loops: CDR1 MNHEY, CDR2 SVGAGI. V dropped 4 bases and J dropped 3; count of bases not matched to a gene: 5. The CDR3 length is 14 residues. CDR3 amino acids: CASSFGGNKETQYF. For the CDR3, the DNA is TGTGCCAGCAGTTTCGGGGGGAATAAAGAGACCCAGTACTTC.

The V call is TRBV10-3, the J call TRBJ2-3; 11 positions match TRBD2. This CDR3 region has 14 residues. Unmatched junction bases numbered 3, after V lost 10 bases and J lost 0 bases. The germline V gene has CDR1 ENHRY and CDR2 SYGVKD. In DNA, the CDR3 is TGTGCCACTAGCGGGGGGACTAGCACAGATACGCAGTATTTT. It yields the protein CATSGGTSTDTQYF.

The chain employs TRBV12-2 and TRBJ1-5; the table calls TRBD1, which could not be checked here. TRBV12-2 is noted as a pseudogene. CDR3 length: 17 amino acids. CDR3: CASRLVQGFLWNQPQHF. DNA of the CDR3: TGTGCAAGTCGCTTAGTACAGGGTTTTTTATGGAATCAGCCCCAGCATTTT.

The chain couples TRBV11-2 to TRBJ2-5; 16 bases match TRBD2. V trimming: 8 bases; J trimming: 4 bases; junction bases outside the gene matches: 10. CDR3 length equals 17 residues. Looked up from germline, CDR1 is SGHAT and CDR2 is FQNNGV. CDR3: CASAGGTSGGARETQYF. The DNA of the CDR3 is TGTGCCAGCGCGGGAGGGACTAGCGGGGGGGCCAGAGAGACCCAGTACTTC.

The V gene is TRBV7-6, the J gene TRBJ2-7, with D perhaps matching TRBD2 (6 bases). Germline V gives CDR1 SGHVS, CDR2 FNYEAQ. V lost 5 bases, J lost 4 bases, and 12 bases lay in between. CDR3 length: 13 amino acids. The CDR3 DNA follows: TGTGCCAGCAGCGCGGGAACCCAGTACGAGCAGTACTTC. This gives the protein CASSAGTQYEQYF.

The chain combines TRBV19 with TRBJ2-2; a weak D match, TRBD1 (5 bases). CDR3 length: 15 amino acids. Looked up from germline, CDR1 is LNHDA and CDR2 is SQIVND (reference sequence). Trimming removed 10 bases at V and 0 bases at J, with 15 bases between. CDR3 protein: CATKTDHANTGELFF. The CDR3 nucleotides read TGTGCCACCAAGACAGACCACGCGAACACCGGGGAGCTGTTTTTT.